The rows below give T cell receptor beta chains drawn from one sample of a study of blood T cell repertoires in COVID-19. TCRdb's copy holds only in-frame clones and misses some; the assay was immunoSEQ multiplex PCR. The sample carries more than 95,000 clones, roughly 80% recorded once. Sequenced: peripheral blood. These TCRs come from a woman over 75 with acute or convalescent COVID-19. Each CDR3 is given with its conserved first and last residue. The D gene is left open where the match is weak. Clone size is given for some rows only: seen once, a few or many times, or a class if the clone is expanded.

cdr3_nt: TGTGCCAGCAGTTTATGGGGACAGATGAACACTGAAGCTTTCTTT; cdr3_aa: CASSLWGQMNTEAFF; j_call: TRBJ1-1; d_call: TRBD1; clone_size: NA; v_call: TRBV27
cdr3_nt: TGTGCCAGCAGTGACGCGGGACGCCACAATGAGCAGTTCTTC; cdr3_aa: CASSDAGRHNEQFF; j_call: TRBJ2-1; d_call: NA; clone_size: NA; v_call: TRBV2
cdr3_nt: TGCGCCAGCAGCCCCCTTGACGGGAATCTGAACGAGCAGTACTTC; cdr3_aa: CASSPLDGNLNEQYF; j_call: TRBJ2-7; d_call: NA; clone_size: NA; v_call: TRBV5-1
cdr3_nt: TGTGCCCAAGGGGGACGAGGCTATGGCTACACCTTC; cdr3_aa: CAQGGRGYGYTF; j_call: TRBJ1-2; d_call: NA; clone_size: NA; v_call: TRBV6-5
cdr3_nt: TGTGCCAGCTCACCAGGCGACAGGATGGGGAGCTCCTACAATGAGCAGTTCTTC; cdr3_aa: CASSPGDRMGSSYNEQFF; j_call: TRBJ2-1; d_call: NA; clone_size: few; v_call: TRBV18
cdr3_nt: TGTGCCAGCAGCTTAGATGGGGCTGGTGAAAAACTGTTTTTT; cdr3_aa: CASSLDGAGEKLFF; j_call: TRBJ1-4; d_call: NA; clone_size: few; v_call: TRBV11-2
cdr3_nt: TGCGCCAGCAGCTTGGATCCCCTAGGGAACACTGAAGCTTTCTTT; cdr3_aa: CASSLDPLGNTEAFF; j_call: TRBJ1-1; d_call: NA; clone_size: NA; v_call: TRBV5-1
cdr3_nt: TGTGCCAGCAGCTCAGAGACTGGATCTGAGCAGTTCTTC; cdr3_aa: CASSSETGSEQFF; j_call: TRBJ2-1; d_call: NA; clone_size: NA; v_call: TRBV7-2
cdr3_nt: TGTGCCAGCAGCGCCCGACAGGGGATGGTTGGGGCTAATGAAAAACTGTTTTTT; cdr3_aa: CASSARQGMVGANEKLFF; j_call: TRBJ1-4; d_call: TRBD1; clone_size: few; v_call: TRBV3-1/TRBV3-2
cdr3_nt: TGTGCCAGCAGCTTAGAAACAGGGTATAGCAATCAGCCCCAGCATTTT; cdr3_aa: CASSLETGYSNQPQHF; j_call: TRBJ1-5; d_call: NA; clone_size: NA; v_call: TRBV7-8
cdr3_nt: TGCGCCAGCAGCCAAGAAGAGGATTATAATTCACCCCTCCACTTT; cdr3_aa: CASSQEEDYNSPLHF; j_call: TRBJ1-6; d_call: NA; clone_size: NA; v_call: TRBV4-3
cdr3_nt: TGTGCCAGCTTCAGGACAGGGGGCGCCTTGATGAACACTGAAGCTTTCTTT; cdr3_aa: CASFRTGGALMNTEAFF; j_call: TRBJ1-1; d_call: TRBD1; clone_size: once; v_call: TRBV5-4
cdr3_nt: TGTGCCAGCAGCTGGGGACAGGGAGGAAATGGCTACACCTTC; cdr3_aa: CASSWGQGGNGYTF; j_call: TRBJ1-2; d_call: TRBD1; clone_size: NA; v_call: TRBV5-4
cdr3_nt: TGTGCCAGCAGTCTCGGACAGGGGGTAGATACGCAGTATTTT; cdr3_aa: CASSLGQGVDTQYF; j_call: TRBJ2-3; d_call: TRBD1; clone_size: NA; v_call: TRBV25-1
cdr3_nt: TGTGCCAGCAGTTTTATGGAGGACTATGGCTACACCTTC; cdr3_aa: CASSFMEDYGYTF; j_call: TRBJ1-2; d_call: NA; clone_size: NA; v_call: TRBV12-3/TRBV12-4
cdr3_nt: TGTGCCAGCAGTGAAGACCGGGACAGGGGGTTAGAGCAGTACTTC; cdr3_aa: CASSEDRDRGLEQYF; j_call: TRBJ2-7; d_call: TRBD1; clone_size: NA; v_call: TRBV2
cdr3_nt: TGTGCCACCCGACAGGGAGTGACTGGGGCCAACGTCCTGACTTTC; cdr3_aa: CATRQGVTGANVLTF; j_call: TRBJ2-6; d_call: TRBD1; clone_size: NA; v_call: TRBV3-1/TRBV3-2
cdr3_nt: TGCGCCAGCAGCCAAAATAGAGCAGATACGCAGTATTTT; cdr3_aa: CASSQNRADTQYF; j_call: TRBJ2-3; d_call: NA; clone_size: NA; v_call: TRBV4-3
cdr3_nt: TGTGCCAGCAGACCACAGGGGGGCTACGAGCAGTACTTC; cdr3_aa: CASRPQGGYEQYF; j_call: TRBJ2-7; d_call: TRBD1; clone_size: once; v_call: TRBV3-1/TRBV3-2
cdr3_nt: TGTGCCAGTCAGGATGGGGCCGGAGACTATGGCTACACCTTC; cdr3_aa: CASQDGAGDYGYTF; j_call: TRBJ1-2; d_call: NA; clone_size: NA; v_call: TRBV19
cdr3_nt: TGTGCCAGTAGTATTGGCAGCGGGAGTTCAGAGACCCAGTACTTC; cdr3_aa: CASSIGSGSSETQYF; j_call: TRBJ2-5; d_call: TRBD2; clone_size: NA; v_call: TRBV19
cdr3_nt: TGTGCCAGCAGCCAAGTAAACTACGAGCAGTACTTC; cdr3_aa: CASSQVNYEQYF; j_call: TRBJ2-7; d_call: NA; clone_size: NA; v_call: TRBV4-2
cdr3_nt: TGTGCCAGCAGTTATAGGACTAGCGGGAGCTATGAGCAGTTCTTC; cdr3_aa: CASSYRTSGSYEQFF; j_call: TRBJ2-1; d_call: TRBD2; clone_size: NA; v_call: TRBV6-5
cdr3_nt: TGTGCTAGTGGGCCGGGACAGGGCACAGATACGCAGTATTTT; cdr3_aa: CASGPGQGTDTQYF; j_call: TRBJ2-3; d_call: TRBD1; clone_size: NA; v_call: TRBV12-5
cdr3_nt: TGTGCCAGCAGTTACAGGGAGTTACAGTACTTC; cdr3_aa: CASSYRELQYF; j_call: TRBJ2-7; d_call: NA; clone_size: NA; v_call: TRBV2
cdr3_nt: TGTGCCAGCAGTTTCGCCAGCGGGGGGTACACTGAAGCTTTCTTT; cdr3_aa: CASSFASGGYTEAFF; j_call: TRBJ1-1; d_call: NA; clone_size: NA; v_call: TRBV6-6
cdr3_nt: TGTGCCAGCAGCTTCCCCGGGATCCAGACAGATACGCAGTATTTT; cdr3_aa: CASSFPGIQTDTQYF; j_call: TRBJ2-3; d_call: NA; clone_size: NA; v_call: TRBV7-2
cdr3_nt: TGTGCCAGTAAGAGTCCCTCCTCCTACAATGAGCAGTTCTTC; cdr3_aa: CASKSPSSYNEQFF; j_call: TRBJ2-1; d_call: NA; clone_size: NA; v_call: TRBV19
cdr3_nt: TGTGCCAGCTCACCAATCCCGGGACAAGCGGGAAACACCATATATTTT; cdr3_aa: CASSPIPGQAGNTIYF; j_call: TRBJ1-3; d_call: NA; clone_size: NA; v_call: TRBV18
cdr3_nt: TGCGCCAGCGGATTACAGACGGTGGGTCCCGAGCAGTTCTTC; cdr3_aa: CASGLQTVGPEQFF; j_call: TRBJ2-1; d_call: NA; clone_size: NA; v_call: TRBV5-1
cdr3_nt: TGTGCCACACTAAAACCGGGACTAGCGGGAGAGACCCAGTACTTC; cdr3_aa: CATLKPGLAGETQYF; j_call: TRBJ2-5; d_call: TRBD2; clone_size: NA; v_call: TRBV15
cdr3_nt: TGTGCCAGCAGACGCGACAGGAACACTGAAGCTTTCTTT; cdr3_aa: CASRRDRNTEAFF; j_call: TRBJ1-1; d_call: NA; clone_size: NA; v_call: TRBV7-2
cdr3_nt: TGTGCCAGCTCACCCTCTTTGACCCTGGACAAGAACACTGAAGCTTTCTTT; cdr3_aa: CASSPSLTLDKNTEAFF; j_call: TRBJ1-1; d_call: NA; clone_size: NA; v_call: TRBV18
cdr3_nt: TGTGCCAGCTCACCGACAGGGACCATGAACACTGAAGCTTTCTTT; cdr3_aa: CASSPTGTMNTEAFF; j_call: TRBJ1-1; d_call: TRBD1; clone_size: NA; v_call: TRBV18
cdr3_nt: TGCGCCAGCAGCTCCTCTAGCGGGATAAACACCGGGGAGCTGTTTTTT; cdr3_aa: CASSSSSGINTGELFF; j_call: TRBJ2-2; d_call: TRBD2; clone_size: once; v_call: TRBV5-1
cdr3_nt: TGTGCCAGCAGCTCCAAGACAGGGAAGGCTGAAGCTTTCTTT; cdr3_aa: CASSSKTGKAEAFF; j_call: TRBJ1-1; d_call: TRBD1; clone_size: NA; v_call: TRBV5-4
cdr3_nt: TGCGCCAGCAGCACGACGACTAGCGGTAGGAATGAGCAGTTCTTC; cdr3_aa: CASSTTTSGRNEQFF; j_call: TRBJ2-1; d_call: TRBD2; clone_size: NA; v_call: TRBV10-2
cdr3_nt: TGCGCCAGCAGCTTGGAAGACAGGGGGGGAACCGGGGAGCTGTTTTTT; cdr3_aa: CASSLEDRGGTGELFF; j_call: TRBJ2-2; d_call: TRBD1; clone_size: NA; v_call: TRBV5-1
cdr3_nt: TGTGCCAGTACGCTAATAGCGGGAGGTGAATCGTACAATGAGCAGTTCTTC; cdr3_aa: CASTLIAGGESYNEQFF; j_call: TRBJ2-1; d_call: TRBD2; clone_size: NA; v_call: TRBV19
cdr3_nt: TGTGCCAGTAGTGGGACAGGTTATAGCAATCAGCCCCAGCATTTT; cdr3_aa: CASSGTGYSNQPQHF; j_call: TRBJ1-5; d_call: TRBD1; clone_size: NA; v_call: TRBV19
cdr3_nt: TGTGCCAGCAGCTTGCGAATACTTACCCATGAAGCTTTCTTT; cdr3_aa: CASSLRILTHEAFF; j_call: TRBJ1-1; d_call: NA; clone_size: few; v_call: TRBV5-5
cdr3_nt: TGTGCCAGCAGTGAATACTACGAGCAGTACTTC; cdr3_aa: CASSEYYEQYF; j_call: TRBJ2-7; d_call: NA; clone_size: NA; v_call: TRBV6-1
cdr3_nt: TGTGCCAGCAGCTTAGATCGAGACAGGGGTTTTAAAAACATTCAGTACTTC; cdr3_aa: CASSLDRDRGFKNIQYF; j_call: TRBJ2-4; d_call: TRBD1; clone_size: NA; v_call: TRBV11-2
cdr3_nt: TGTGCCAGCAAATTGGGGGCGGCAGGGCGCTCCGAGCAGTACTTC; cdr3_aa: CASKLGAAGRSEQYF; j_call: TRBJ2-7; d_call: NA; clone_size: once; v_call: TRBV28
cdr3_nt: TGTGCCAGCAGTGACAGGGGGAACTATGGCTACACCTTC; cdr3_aa: CASSDRGNYGYTF; j_call: TRBJ1-2; d_call: TRBD1; clone_size: NA; v_call: TRBV2